Presented here are 2 T cell receptor beta chains from one specimen sequenced in a study of immune heterogeneity within non-small cell lung tumors. For the TCR beta CDR3, multiplex PCR with 32 V and 13 J primers performed the amplification. TCRdb recomputed calls from the multiplex PCR reads with MiXCR, one row per CDR3 protein. The table lists under 1,500 distinct CDR3 sequences, roughly half of them singletons. Template came from bulk tumor genomic DNA, at 600 ng per sample. Multiple widely separated biopsies were taken from each primary tumor at surgery. Curative operations were performed on patients who had untreated, newly diagnosed non-small cell lung cancer. The sequencing input was lung tumor tissue. These receptors were collected from a man in his fifties or sixties with non-small cell lung cancer.

The V call is TRBV6-1, the J call TRBJ2-7; TRBD2 aligns across 10 bases. The CDR3 contains 17 residues. CDR1 is MNHNS, CDR2 SASEGT, per germline. Unmatched junction bases numbered 13, after V lost 6 bases and J lost 2 bases. This CDR3 is CASSLLPGLAATYEQYF. CDR3 nucleotides: TGTGCCAGCAGCCTTCTACCCGGACTAGCGGCGACCTACGAGCAGTACTTC.

The genes are TRBV20-1 and TRBJ1-1; D is perhaps TRBD1 (6 bases). CDR3 length equals 15 residues. Deletions cut 3 bases from V and 0 bases from J, with 14 bases between. Per the germline V gene, CDR1 is DFQATT and CDR2 is SNEGSKA (reference sequence). The CDR3 spells CSASGWGALNTEAFF. Written as DNA, the CDR3 is TGCAGTGCTAGCGGCTGGGGGGCTTTGAACACTGAAGCTTTCTTT.